Listed below are T cell receptor beta chains from one sample, sequenced in a study of CD4 and CD8 cells across lung adenocarcinoma regions. TCRdb ran MiXCR on the PCR reads and lists one entry per CDR3 protein. The sample carries some 7,200 distinct CDR3 sequences, 56% recorded once. Sequenced material: CD4+ T cells from the center of a lung tumor. The receptors originated from a female donor with lung adenocarcinoma. The CD4 and CD8 labels of this study may be unreliable. Both conserved end residues are part of each CDR3.

V: TRBV6-4; J: TRBJ2-1; CDR3: CASSDSSSDLNEQFF
V: TRBV10-2; J: TRBJ2-1; CDR3: CASSETIPYNEQFF
V: TRBV6-1; J: TRBJ2-2; CDR3: CASRLGTGELFF
V: TRBV6-5; J: TRBJ2-3; CDR3: CASSYGGLASWLWGKDTQYF
V: TRBV10-3; J: TRBJ2-4; CDR3: CATRRVGDKNTQYF
V: TRBV6-1; J: TRBJ2-1; CDR3: CASSVLQRENEQFF
V: TRBV27; J: TRBJ2-4; CDR3: CASRLAKNIQYF
V: TRBV6-1; J: NA; CDR3: CAGRDPDTQYF
V: TRBV30; J: TRBJ2-5; CDR3: CAWPQLLSLLQIPRSLEHAKVHW
V: TRBV6-1; J: TRBJ2-3; CDR3: CASSESGAGADTQYF
V: TRBV27; J: NA; CDR3: CARGNGGRDRKIQYF
V: TRBV6-1; J: TRBJ1-4; CDR3: CASGGLYEKLFF
V: TRBV6-1; J: TRBJ2-1; CDR3: CASSWGIRETQFF
V: TRBV6-1; J: TRBJ2-5; CDR3: CASSDSGSETQYF
V: TRBV6-1; J: TRBJ2-3; CDR3: CASSGGLGLATQYF
V: TRBV6-5; J: TRBJ1-4; CDR3: CASSYTTGPNEKLFF
V: TRBV10-3; J: TRBJ2-5; CDR3: CAGRGGGDKDTQYF
V: TRBV5-1; J: TRBJ2-4; CDR3: CASSPEGRAAGRGATNTQYF
V: TRBV10-2; J: TRBJ1-4; CDR3: CASRGGTGLTTNEKLFF
V: TRBV7-2; J: TRBJ1-2; CDR3: CASSLSWVGYYGYTF
V: TRBV6-1; J: TRBJ2-2; CDR3: CASSMTSDRSELFF
V: TRBV3-1; J: TRBJ2-1; CDR3: CASSQGWGTGGGTPNEQFF
V: TRBV12-3/TRBV12-4; J: NA; CDR3: CASTIAGREETQYF
V: TRBV27; J: TRBJ2-4; CDR3: CASSSRLLGGKDTQYF
V: TRBV14; J: TRBJ1-2; CDR3: CASSLETDLRYTF
V: TRBV27; J: TRBJ2-5; CDR3: CASTNGGGEQDTQYF
V: TRBV4-1; J: TRBJ2-4; CDR3: CASSRAGQVDPGRYF
V: TRBV25-1; J: TRBJ2-1; CDR3: CASSALDRGGGNEQFF
V: TRBV7-6; J: TRBJ2-3; CDR3: CASSGTSGSTDTQYF
V: TRBV6-1; J: TRBJ2-1; CDR3: CAGSDRGSGYNEQFF
V: TRBV10-1; J: NA; CDR3: CASSESGYHEQYF
V: TRBV4-1; J: TRBJ2-4; CDR3: CASSQPLPGPGGTIQYF
V: TRBV6-1; J: NA; CDR3: CASSVGQATIYEQYF
V: TRBV6-1; J: TRBJ2-1; CDR3: CASRLAGRNEQFF
V: TRBV6-2/TRBV6-3; J: TRBJ2-3; CDR3: CASRYSFAGAQTQYF
V: TRBV4-1; J: TRBJ1-2; CDR3: CASSPRPWTGGNYGYTF
V: TRBV7-2; J: TRBJ2-2; CDR3: CASGGLAGVTGELFF
V: TRBV6-5; J: TRBJ2-3; CDR3: CASSYQGGDEQYF
V: TRBV10-1; J: NA; CDR3: CASSRDRSYEQYF
V: TRBV6-1; J: TRBJ2-5; CDR3: CASGGSGGSDQETQYF
V: TRBV6-1; J: TRBJ2-1; CDR3: CASSLDGGALSQETQFF
V: TRBV27; J: TRBJ2-1; CDR3: CASSKLAGEQLF
V: TRBV10-1; J: TRBJ2-3; CDR3: CASKDQETQYF